The source of this TCR beta chain is a study of molecular identifiers for immune sequencing clone quantification. Broader study findings: Clone sizes could be underestimated for highly expanded clones when identical TCR molecules share a barcode. Over 97% of effector molecules, yet under 1% of naive-cell molecules, were held by clones above 20 RNA copies.

On this clonotype: What it recognizes is unknown. The junction shows a germline mismatch at one end, possibly a read error.

Sorting recovered naive CD8 T cells on a CD8+CD4-CCR7+CD45RA+ profile. CDR1 is SGHRS, CDR2 YFSETQ, per germline. The CDR3 has 14 residues. As previously described, bulk TCR libraries were made using listed TCR primers. TCRdb used MiXCR to reprocess the PCR reads, holding one entry per CDR3 protein. This table has 250,000 to 400,000 distinct CDR3 sequences, about 22% appearing once. Sequencing was done on a sample of naive CD8+ T cells from blood, with Jurkat cell RNA spiked in. Sample subset: FACS-sorted CD8+CD4-CCR7+CD45RA+ naive T cells. The sequence was obtained from a human donor in good health. Some libraries in this study had Jurkat cell RNA spiked in. J is TRBJ2-7 and V is TRBV5-1, with D possibly TRBD1 on 6 matching bases. In DNA, the CDR3 is TGCGCCAGCAGCTTACGGGACACCTCCTACGAGCAGTGCTTC. As protein: CASSLRDTSYEQCF.